The clone carrying this T cell receptor (beta chain) was observed a single time. Its antigen is still unknown. The sample is drawn from a study of CD8+ T cells in alopecia areata. Treatment in this sample: oral pan-JAK inhibitor, 5-10 mg twice daily. Whole-study findings and limits: Numerous expanded lesional clones remained in scalp and blood during tofacitinib. Only one nonresponder was present, which leaves the link between baseline CD8+ expansion and response uncertain. Normal skin's resident alphabeta T cells are sequenced alongside lesional scalp T cells.

After isolation, RNA underwent reverse transcription to generate cDNA as the sequencing template. Data came from immunoSEQ multiplex PCR; TCRdb stores just in-frame clones and leaves some out. This sample yields about 190,000 clones, of which approximately 57% are seen a single time; just over 1% belongs to the top ten. This receptor was obtained from a human donor with alopecia areata. This specimen consisted of CD4+ T cells sorted from blood, obtained at week 24, from a patient treated with tofacitinib.

DNA for the CDR3: TGCGCCAGCGGGGCAGGGAGGCATGAGCAGTTCTTC. Its protein is CASGAGRHEQFF. The rearrangement joins TRBV5-1 to TRBJ2-1, with a tentative D call TRBD2 (6 bases). Germline V lookup: CDR1 SGHRS, CDR2 YFSETQ. This CDR3 is 12 amino acids long. Trimming removed 7 bases from V and 8 bases from J, with 13 bases in between.